The sequence of this T cell receptor beta chain was determined in a study of T cell responses to AZD1222 COVID-19 vaccine. Study details: Second-dose recipients at about 4 or about 12 weeks were treated as one pooled group.

Only in-frame clones appear in the TCRdb table, and some are missing; sequencing was by immunoSEQ multiplex PCR. The table shows 100,000 to 130,000 clones, with 90% to 95% occurring only once. This CDR3 spans 14 amino acids. V was trimmed by 3 bases and J by 1 base, leaving 10 bases between them. Germline CDR1 and CDR2: SGHRS and YFSETQ. Regarding the study as a whole: Reports indicate that nearly half of spike-specific TCRs are directed at unmutated variant regions. The sample set comprised mostly white British donors with more females, and clonal diversity was possibly underestimated. Spike-wide coverage was observed for vaccine-associated CD4 TCRs, with dominant responses at 160-218 and 743-854.

The sample holds one count of this clone. Its antigen is unknown. The origin of this receptor is an adult in good health. The chain uses TRBV5-1 and TRBJ1-1; D remains unclear. The sequences come from peripheral blood, collected on day 0 of AZD1222 vaccination. The CDR3 region has the DNA TGCGCCAGCAGCTCGTTGGTTGGGAACACTGAAGCTTTCTTT. This codes for CASSSLVGNTEAFF.